This T cell receptor (beta chain) was documented in a study of T cell responses to AZD1222 COVID-19 vaccine. Findings of the study overall: A mostly white British donor set with more females was recruited, and clonal diversity was possibly underestimated.

The ends were cut back, 6 bases at V and 0 bases at J, with 12 bases in the middle. The CDR3 extends over 15 amino acids. Germline lookup yields CDR1 MNHEY and CDR2 SVGAGI. Assay: immunoSEQ multiplex PCR; the TCRdb copy retains only in-frame clones and omits some. The sample holds about 99,000 clones, about 90% seen once. Of note for this clone: The target antigen is unknown.

This material consisted of peripheral blood, taken on day 0 of AZD1222 vaccination. The sequence came from an adult in good health. The rearrangement links TRBV6-5 to TRBJ1-3, with D unclear. The CDR3: CASSDARNSGNTIYF. CDR3 coding DNA: TGTGCCAGCAGCGACGCTAGGAACTCTGGAAACACCATATATTTT.